This is a list of T cell receptor beta chains from one sample in a study of T-cell reconstitution after alpha-beta-depleted transplantation in children. TCRdb reprocessed the PCR reads with MiXCR, giving one entry per CDR3 protein. This table holds about a million distinct CDR3 sequences, about 30% found once. The source material was PBMCs, mostly from graft donor cells, sampled 360 days after TCRalphabeta/CD19-depleted stem cell transplant. These TCRs come from a boy less than two years old who had a stem cell transplant for SCID, so the T cells may come from the graft donor. Both conserved end residues are part of each CDR3. D genes are given only for firm matches. The size entry is marked missing in some rows and otherwise reads once, few, many or a size class.

>.|TRBV19|TRBJ1-1|TRBD1
TGTGCCAGTAGTACTAGACAGGGTCGCACTGAAGCTTTCTTT
CASSTRQGRTEAFF
>few|TRBV11-2|TRBJ2-6|.
TGTGCCAGCAGCTTAACCAGGGTAAACTCTGGGGCCAACGTCCTGACTTTC
CASSLTRVNSGANVLTF
>.|TRBV20-1|TRBJ2-1|.
TGCAGTGCTAGAGACTTGAAGGGGTCCAATGAGCAGTTCTTC
CSARDLKGSNEQFF
>few|TRBV10-3|TRBJ1-3|.
TGTGCCATCGGAGTGAACACCATATATTTT
CAIGVNTIYF
>.|TRBV10-1|TRBJ2-3|TRBD1
TGCGCCAGCATGACAGGGTATGCGGATACGCAGTATTTT
CASMTGYADTQYF
>.|TRBV20-1|TRBJ2-1|.
TGCAGTGCTAGGGACTGGGGTGAGCAGTTCTTC
CSARDWGEQFF
>.|TRBV7-3|TRBJ2-7|TRBD1
TGTGCCAGCAGCTTATCGGGACAGGGCGAGCAGTACTTC
CASSLSGQGEQYF
>.|TRBV7-2|TRBJ2-3|TRBD2
TGTGCCAGCAGTTACACACGTCGCGCGGGGGTAACAGATACGCAGTATTTT
CASSYTRRAGVTDTQYF
>many|TRBV12-3/TRBV12-4|TRBJ2-7|.
TGTGCCAGCAGTTTTGCGTCCTACGAGCAGTACTTC
CASSFASYEQYF
>few|TRBV5-1|TRBJ2-7|.
TGCGCCAGCAGCCAAGGGACATATCCCTACGAGCAGTACTTC
CASSQGTYPYEQYF
>many|TRBV18|TRBJ2-3|.
TGTGCCAGCTCCCGCGCAGGGGTAGATACGCAGTATTTT
CASSRAGVDTQYF
>.|TRBV9|TRBJ2-7|.
TGTGCCAGCAGCGGAGGGACGCCCCCCTACGAGCAGTACTTC
CASSGGTPPYEQYF
>few|TRBV5-1|TRBJ1-6|.
TGCGCCAGCAGCGTCGACAGCCCGCATTCACCCCTCCACTTT
CASSVDSPHSPLHF
>few|TRBV5-1|TRBJ2-1|TRBD1
TGCGCCAGCAGCTGGAGACAGGGGGACAATGAGCAGTTCTTC
CASSWRQGDNEQFF
>.|TRBV7-8|TRBJ2-5|TRBD2
TGTGCCAGCAGCCCGGGACTAGCGGGGGCTACTACCCAAGAGACCCAGTACTTC
CASSPGLAGATTQETQYF
>.|TRBV5-6|TRBJ2-1|.
TGTGCCAGCAGCTTGGGAGGGGGGTCCTACTACAATGAGCAGTTCTTC
CASSLGGGSYYNEQFF
>.|TRBV20-1|TRBJ2-1|.
TGCAGTGCTAGAGATGGGGCAGGGCGGAATGAGCAGTTCTTC
CSARDGAGRNEQFF
>.|TRBV29-1|TRBJ2-7|.
TGCAGCGTTGTAAACCTTCTCTACGAGCAGTACTTC
CSVVNLLYEQYF
>.|TRBV20-1|TRBJ1-5|.
TGCAGTGCTCTGGGGCTTAGCAATCAGCCCCAGCATTTT
CSALGLSNQPQHF
>.|TRBV30|TRBJ2-7|TRBD1
TGTGCCTGGGTTCCGGGACAGTCCTACGAGCAGTACTTC
CAWVPGQSYEQYF
>few|TRBV4-3|TRBJ2-1|TRBD2
TGCGCCAGCAGCCGTAGCGGGGTTTCCTACAATGAGCAGTTCTTC
CASSRSGVSYNEQFF
>few|TRBV29-1|TRBJ2-1|.
TGCAGCCCCCTAGGGGGGGACTACAATGAGCAGTTCTTC
CSPLGGDYNEQFF
>few|TRBV24-1|TRBJ2-1|TRBD1
TGTGCCACCAGTGGTACCGGGACAGGGGCCTACAATGAGCAGTTCTTC
CATSGTGTGAYNEQFF
>.|TRBV28|TRBJ2-5|.
TGTGCCAGCAGCTCCCCCATAGTAGGGTGGGAGACCCAGTACTTC
CASSSPIVGWETQYF
>.|TRBV11-1|TRBJ2-3|TRBD2
TGTGCCAGCAGACCCCGTCTAGCGGGGGGCACAGATACGCAGTATTTT
CASRPRLAGGTDTQYF
>many|TRBV21-1|TRBJ2-7|.
TGTGCCAGCAGCAAAGTAGGAGCATTCTACGAGCAGTACTTC
CASSKVGAFYEQYF
>.|TRBV15|TRBJ2-7|.
TGTGCCACCAGCAGAGGGAAAGGGGGGCTAGCTACGTACGAGCAGTACTTC
CATSRGKGGLATYEQYF